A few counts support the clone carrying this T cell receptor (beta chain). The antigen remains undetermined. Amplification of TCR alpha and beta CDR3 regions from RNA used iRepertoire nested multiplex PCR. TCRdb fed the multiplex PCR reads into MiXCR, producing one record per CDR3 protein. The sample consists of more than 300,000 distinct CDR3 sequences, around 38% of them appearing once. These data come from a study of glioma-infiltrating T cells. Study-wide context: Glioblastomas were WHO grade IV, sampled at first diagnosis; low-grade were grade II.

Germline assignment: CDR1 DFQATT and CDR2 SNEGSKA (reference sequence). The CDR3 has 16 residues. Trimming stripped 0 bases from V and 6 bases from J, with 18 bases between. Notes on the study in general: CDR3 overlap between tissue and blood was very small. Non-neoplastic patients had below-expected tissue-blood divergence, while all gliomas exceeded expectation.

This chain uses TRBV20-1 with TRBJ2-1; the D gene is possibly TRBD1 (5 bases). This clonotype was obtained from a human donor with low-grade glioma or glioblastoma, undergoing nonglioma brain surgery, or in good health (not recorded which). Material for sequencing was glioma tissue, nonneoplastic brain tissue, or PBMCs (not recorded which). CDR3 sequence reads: CSARDRARASGNEQFF. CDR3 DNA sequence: TGCAGTGCTAGAGATCGGGCCAGGGCATCCGGCAATGAGCAGTTCTTC.